This T cell receptor beta chain was captured by sequencing in a study of cytomegalovirus exposure and HLA in healthy donors. Study-level points and caveats: A later analysis, which compared TCR beta chains of equal frequency, found the HLA-associated ones more clonally expanded.

CDR3 length: 14 residues. With 8 bases clipped from V and 3 bases from J, the junction kept 7 bases outside the gene matches. CDR1 MGHDK and CDR2 SYGVNS come from the germline V gene. Primers included in the PCR were 60 Vbeta and 13 Jbeta primers. This table comes from immunoSEQ multiplex PCR, and its TCRdb copy is limited to in-frame clones, with some not included. This sample has under 150,000 clones, with about 81% found just once. A word on this clone: Antigen: not known.

Sequenced input: PBMCs. The rearrangement links TRBV25-1 to TRBJ1-1; 9 nucleotides match TRBD1. The sequence was collected from a woman between 45 and 65 years old in good health and CMV-seropositive. The CDR3 DNA is TGTGCCAGCCGGGGAGGACAGGGGCACACTGAAGCTTTCTTT. It codes for CASRGGQGHTEAFF.